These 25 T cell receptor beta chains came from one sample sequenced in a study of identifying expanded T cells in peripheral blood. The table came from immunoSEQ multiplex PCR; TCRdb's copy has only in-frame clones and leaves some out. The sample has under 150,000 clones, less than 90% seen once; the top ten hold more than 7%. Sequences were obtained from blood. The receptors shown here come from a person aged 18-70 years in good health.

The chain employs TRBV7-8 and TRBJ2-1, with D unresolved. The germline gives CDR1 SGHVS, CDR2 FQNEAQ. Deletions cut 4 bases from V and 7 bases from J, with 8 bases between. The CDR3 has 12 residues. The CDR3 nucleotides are TGTGCCAGCAGCTCCCCCGGTAATGAGCAGTTCTTC. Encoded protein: CASSSPGNEQFF.

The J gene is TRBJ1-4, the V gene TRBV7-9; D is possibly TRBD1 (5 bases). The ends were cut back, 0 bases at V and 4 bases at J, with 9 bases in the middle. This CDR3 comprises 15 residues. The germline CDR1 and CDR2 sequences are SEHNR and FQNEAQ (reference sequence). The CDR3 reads CASSLAGPDNEKLFF. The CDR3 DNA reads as TGTGCCAGCAGCTTAGCGGGGCCGGATAATGAAAAACTGTTTTTT.

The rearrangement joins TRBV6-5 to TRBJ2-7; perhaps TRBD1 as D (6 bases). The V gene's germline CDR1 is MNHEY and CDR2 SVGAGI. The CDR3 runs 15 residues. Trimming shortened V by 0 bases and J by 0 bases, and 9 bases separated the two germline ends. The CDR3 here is CASSYSQGPSYEQYF. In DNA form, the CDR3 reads TGTGCCAGCAGTTACTCACAGGGACCCTCCTACGAGCAGTACTTC.

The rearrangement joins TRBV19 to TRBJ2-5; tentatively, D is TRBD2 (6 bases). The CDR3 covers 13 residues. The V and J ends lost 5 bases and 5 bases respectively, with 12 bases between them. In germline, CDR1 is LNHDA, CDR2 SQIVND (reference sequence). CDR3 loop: CASSPRGRETQYF. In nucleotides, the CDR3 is TGTGCCAGTAGTCCTAGAGGGAGGGAGACCCAGTACTTC.

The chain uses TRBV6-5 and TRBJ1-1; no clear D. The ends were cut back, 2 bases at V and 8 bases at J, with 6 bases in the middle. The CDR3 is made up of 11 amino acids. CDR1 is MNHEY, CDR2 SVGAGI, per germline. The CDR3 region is CASSYGEEAFF. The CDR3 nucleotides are TGTGCCAGCAGTTACGGAGAGGAAGCTTTCTTT.

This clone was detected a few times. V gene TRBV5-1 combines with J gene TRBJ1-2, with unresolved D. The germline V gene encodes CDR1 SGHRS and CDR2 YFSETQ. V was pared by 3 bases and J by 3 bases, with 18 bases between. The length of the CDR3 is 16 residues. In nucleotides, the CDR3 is TGCGCCAGCAGCTCCGCGTACGGTCCAGGCGACTATGGCTACACCTTC. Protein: CASSSAYGPGDYGYTF. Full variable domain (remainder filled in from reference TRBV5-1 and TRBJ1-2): KAGVTQTPRYLIKTRGQQVTLSCSPISGHRSVSWYQQTPGQGLQFLFEYFSETQRNKGNFPGRFSGRQFSNSRSEMNVSTLELGDSALYLCASSSAYGPGDYGYTFGSGTRLTVV.

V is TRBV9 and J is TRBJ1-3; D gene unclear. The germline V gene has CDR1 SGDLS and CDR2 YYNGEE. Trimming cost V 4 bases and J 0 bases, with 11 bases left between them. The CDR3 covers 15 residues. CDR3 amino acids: CASSPTLISGNTIYF. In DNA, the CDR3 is TGTGCCAGCAGCCCGACCCTGATCTCTGGAAACACCATATATTTT.

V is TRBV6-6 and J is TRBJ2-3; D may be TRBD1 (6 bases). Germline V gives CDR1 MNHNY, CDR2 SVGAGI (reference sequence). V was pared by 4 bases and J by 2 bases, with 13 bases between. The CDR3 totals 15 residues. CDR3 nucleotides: TGTGCCAGCAGTTTGATGACAGGCCCCACAGATACGCAGTATTTT. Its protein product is CASSLMTGPTDTQYF.

The CDR3, as DNA: TGTGCCAGCAGCCCCCAGGGTTTTGAAAAACTGTTTTTT. Residues: CASSPQGFEKLFF. V is TRBV7-9 and J is TRBJ1-4, with a possible D match to TRBD1 (5 bases). Trimming shortened V by 5 bases and J by 7 bases, and 11 bases separated the two germline ends. The CDR3 length is 13 residues. Germline V gene sequence: CDR1 SEHNR, CDR2 FQNEAQ (reference sequence).

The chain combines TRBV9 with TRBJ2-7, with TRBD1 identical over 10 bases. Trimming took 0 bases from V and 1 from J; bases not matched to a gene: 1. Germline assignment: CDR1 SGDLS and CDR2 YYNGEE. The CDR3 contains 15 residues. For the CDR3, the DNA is TGTGCCAGCAGCGTAGCGGGACAGGGGTCCTACGAGCAGTACTTC. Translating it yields CASSVAGQGSYEQYF.

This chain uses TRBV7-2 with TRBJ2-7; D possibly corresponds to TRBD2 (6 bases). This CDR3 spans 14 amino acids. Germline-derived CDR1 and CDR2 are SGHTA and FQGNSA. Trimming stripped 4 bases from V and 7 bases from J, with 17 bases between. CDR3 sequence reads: CASSSQRVTAEQYF. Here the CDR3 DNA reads TGTGCCAGCAGCTCCCAGCGGGTGACTGCTGAGCAGTACTTC.

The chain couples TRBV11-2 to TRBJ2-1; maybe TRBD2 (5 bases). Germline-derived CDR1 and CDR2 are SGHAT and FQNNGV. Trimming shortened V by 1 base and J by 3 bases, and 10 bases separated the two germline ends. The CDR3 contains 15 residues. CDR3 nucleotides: TGTGCCAGCAGCTTAGGGAGCGGATACTACAATGAGCAGTTCTTC. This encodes CASSLGSGYYNEQFF.

CDR3 in amino acids: CATSRDEGQQTNVLTF. The CDR3 nucleotides read TGTGCCACCAGCAGAGATGAGGGACAGCAGACCAACGTCCTGACTTTC. The chain has TRBV15 and TRBJ2-6, with 7 bases aligning to TRBD1. Germline CDR1 is LNHNV and CDR2 is YYDKDF (reference sequence). The CDR3 contains 16 residues. With 0 bases clipped from V and 8 bases from J, the junction kept 7 bases outside the gene matches.

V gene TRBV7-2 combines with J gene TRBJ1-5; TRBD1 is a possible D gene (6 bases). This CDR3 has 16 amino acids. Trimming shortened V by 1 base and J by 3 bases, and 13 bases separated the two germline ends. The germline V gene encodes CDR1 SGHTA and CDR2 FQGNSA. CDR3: CASSLVGGVPNQPQHF. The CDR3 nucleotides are TGTGCCAGCAGCTTAGTAGGGGGGGTCCCCAATCAGCCCCAGCATTTT. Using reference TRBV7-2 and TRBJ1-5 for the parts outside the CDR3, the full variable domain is GAGVSQSPSNKVTEKGKDVELRCDPISGHTALYWYRQSLGQGLEFLIYFQGNSAPDKSGLPSDRFSAERTGGSVSTLTIQRTQQEDSAVYLCASSLVGGVPNQPQHFGDGTRLSIL.

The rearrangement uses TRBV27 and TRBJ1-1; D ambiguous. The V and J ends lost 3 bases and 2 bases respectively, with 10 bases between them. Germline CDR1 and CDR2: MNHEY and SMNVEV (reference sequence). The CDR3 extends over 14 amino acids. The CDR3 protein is CASSFNRPNTEAFF. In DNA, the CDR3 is TGTGCCAGCAGTTTTAACAGACCAAACACTGAAGCTTTCTTT.

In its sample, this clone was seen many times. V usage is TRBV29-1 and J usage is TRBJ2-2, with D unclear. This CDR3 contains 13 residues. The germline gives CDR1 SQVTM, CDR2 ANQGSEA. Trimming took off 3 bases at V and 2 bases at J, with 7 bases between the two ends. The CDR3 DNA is TGCAGCGTTGACGGCGGCAACACCGGGGAGCTGTTTTTT. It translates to CSVDGGNTGELFF.

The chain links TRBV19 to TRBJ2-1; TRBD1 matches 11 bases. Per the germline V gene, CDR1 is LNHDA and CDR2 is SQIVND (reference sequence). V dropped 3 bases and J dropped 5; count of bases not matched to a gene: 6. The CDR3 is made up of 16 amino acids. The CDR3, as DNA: TGTGCCAGTAGTATCATGGGACAGGGGGTTCACAATGAGCAGTTCTTC. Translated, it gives CASSIMGQGVHNEQFF. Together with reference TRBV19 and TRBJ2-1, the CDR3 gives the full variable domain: DGGITQSPKYLFRKEGQNVTLSCEQNLNHDAMYWYRQDPGQGLRLIYYSQIVNDFQKGDIAEGYSVSREKKESFPLTVTSAQKNPTAFYLCASSIMGQGVHNEQFFGPGTRLTVL.

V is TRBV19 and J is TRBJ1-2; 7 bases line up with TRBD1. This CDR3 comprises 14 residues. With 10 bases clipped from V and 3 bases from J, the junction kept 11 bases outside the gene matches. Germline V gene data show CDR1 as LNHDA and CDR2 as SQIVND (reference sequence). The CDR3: CATKKGAGDYGYTF. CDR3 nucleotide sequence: TGTGCCACTAAGAAGGGGGCAGGGGACTATGGCTACACCTTC. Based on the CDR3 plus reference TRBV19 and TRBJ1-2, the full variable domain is DGGITQSPKYLFRKEGQNVTLSCEQNLNHDAMYWYRQDPGQGLRLIYYSQIVNDFQKGDIAEGYSVSREKKESFPLTVTSAQKNPTAFYLCATKKGAGDYGYTFGSGTRLTVV.

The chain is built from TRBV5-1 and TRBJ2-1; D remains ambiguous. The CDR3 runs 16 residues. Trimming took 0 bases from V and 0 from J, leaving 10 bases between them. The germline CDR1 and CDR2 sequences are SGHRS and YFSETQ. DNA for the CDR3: TGCGCCAGCAGCTTGGCGGCCTCACTCTCCTACAATGAGCAGTTCTTC. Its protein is CASSLAASLSYNEQFF. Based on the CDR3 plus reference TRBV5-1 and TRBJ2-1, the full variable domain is KAGVTQTPRYLIKTRGQQVTLSCSPISGHRSVSWYQQTPGQGLQFLFEYFSETQRNKGNFPGRFSGRQFSNSRSEMNVSTLELGDSALYLCASSLAASLSYNEQFFGPGTRLTVL.

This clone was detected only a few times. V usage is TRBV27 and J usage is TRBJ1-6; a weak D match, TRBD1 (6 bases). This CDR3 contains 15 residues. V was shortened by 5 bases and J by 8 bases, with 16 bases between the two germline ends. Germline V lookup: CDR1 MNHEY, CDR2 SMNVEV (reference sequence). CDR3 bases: TGTGCCAGCAGTGCGACGGGGGCCTCGGATTCACCCCTCCACTTT. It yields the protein CASSATGASDSPLHF.

The CDR3 here is CASSEQVKGITDTQYF. For the CDR3, the DNA is TGTGCCAGTAGCGAGCAGGTTAAGGGCATCACAGATACGCAGTATTTT. The chain joins TRBV19 to TRBJ2-3; D gene unclear. V lost 6 bases to trimming and J lost 2 bases, with 18 bases between them. The CDR3 is 16 residues long. Germline CDR1 and CDR2: LNHDA and SQIVND (reference sequence).

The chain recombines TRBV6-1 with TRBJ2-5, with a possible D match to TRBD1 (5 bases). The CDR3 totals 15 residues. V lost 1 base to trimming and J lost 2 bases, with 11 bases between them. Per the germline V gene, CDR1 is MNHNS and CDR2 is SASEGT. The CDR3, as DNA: TGTGCCAGCAGTGAAGTCCGGTACAGGCAAGAGACCCAGTACTTC. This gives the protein CASSEVRYRQETQYF.

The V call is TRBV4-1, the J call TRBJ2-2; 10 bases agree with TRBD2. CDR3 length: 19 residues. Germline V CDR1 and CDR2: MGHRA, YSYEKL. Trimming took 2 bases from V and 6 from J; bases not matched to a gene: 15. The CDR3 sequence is CASSQSLAGAPGVAGELFF. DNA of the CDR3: TGCGCCAGCAGCCAAAGTCTAGCGGGAGCCCCCGGAGTCGCCGGGGAGCTGTTTTTT.

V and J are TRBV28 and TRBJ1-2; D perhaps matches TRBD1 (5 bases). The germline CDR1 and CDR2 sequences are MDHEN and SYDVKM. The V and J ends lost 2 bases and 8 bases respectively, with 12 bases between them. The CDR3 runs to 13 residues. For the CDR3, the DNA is TGTGCCAGCAGTTTAGTTGAGGGGTTCGGCTACACCTTC. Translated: CASSLVEGFGYTF.

The CDR3 loop is CASSPTGTPNEKLFF. Here the CDR3 DNA reads TGTGCCAGCAGCCCTACAGGGACCCCTAATGAAAAACTGTTTTTT. The chain carries TRBV7-8 and TRBJ1-4; D perhaps matches TRBD1 (6 bases). The CDR3 extends over 15 amino acids. Trimming cost V 5 bases and J 3 bases, with 13 bases left between them. CDR1 is SGHVS and CDR2 is FQNEAQ in the germline V gene.